This TCR beta chain was sequenced during a study of technical replicates of blood from a handful of donors. This CDR3 contains 16 residues. CDR1 and CDR2 from the germline V gene are GTSNPN and SVGIG (reference sequence). V was shortened by 8 bases and J by 0 bases, with 22 bases between the two germline ends. Some clones are missing from TCRdb's copy, which holds only in-frame ones; the method was immunoSEQ multiplex PCR. The table includes 50,000 to 65,000 clones, roughly nine tenths detected once. V gene TRBV30 combines with J gene TRBJ1-1; D ambiguous. Sequenced sample: PBMCs. This clonotype was sampled from a human donor in good health. Some clones in this sample may be carry-over from other donors' samples. The CDR3 spells CAIKRVVYLLNTEAFF. As DNA, the CDR3 is TGTGCCATAAAACGGGTGGTCTATCTGCTGAACACTGAAGCTTTCTTT. The complete variable domain, with remaining parts taken from reference TRBV30 and TRBJ1-1, reads SQTIHQWPATLVQPVGSPLSLECTVEGTSNPNLYWYRQAAGRGLQLLFYSVGIGQISSEVPQNLSASRPQDRQFILSSKKLLLSDSGFYLCAIKRVVYLLNTEAFFGQGTRLTVV.